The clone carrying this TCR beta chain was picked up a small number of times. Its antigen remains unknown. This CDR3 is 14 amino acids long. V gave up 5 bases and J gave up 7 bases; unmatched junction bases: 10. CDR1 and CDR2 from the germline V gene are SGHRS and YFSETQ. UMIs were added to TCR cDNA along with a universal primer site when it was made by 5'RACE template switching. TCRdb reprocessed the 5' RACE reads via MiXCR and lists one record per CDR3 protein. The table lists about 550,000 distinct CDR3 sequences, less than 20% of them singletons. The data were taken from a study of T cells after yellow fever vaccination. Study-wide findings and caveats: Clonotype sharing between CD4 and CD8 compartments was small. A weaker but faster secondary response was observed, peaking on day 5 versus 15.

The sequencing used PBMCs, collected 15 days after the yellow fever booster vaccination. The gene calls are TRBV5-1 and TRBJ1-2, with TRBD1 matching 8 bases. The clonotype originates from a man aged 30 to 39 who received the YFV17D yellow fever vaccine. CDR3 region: CASRAGGDFGGYTF. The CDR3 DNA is TGCGCCAGCAGAGCAGGGGGCGATTTTGGTGGCTACACCTTC. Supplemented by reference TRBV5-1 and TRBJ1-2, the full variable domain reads KAGVTQTPRYLIKTRGQQVTLSCSPISGHRSVSWYQQTPGQGLQFLFEYFSETQRNKGNFPGRFSGRQFSNSRSEMNVSTLELGDSALYLCASRAGGDFGGYTFGSGTRLTVV.